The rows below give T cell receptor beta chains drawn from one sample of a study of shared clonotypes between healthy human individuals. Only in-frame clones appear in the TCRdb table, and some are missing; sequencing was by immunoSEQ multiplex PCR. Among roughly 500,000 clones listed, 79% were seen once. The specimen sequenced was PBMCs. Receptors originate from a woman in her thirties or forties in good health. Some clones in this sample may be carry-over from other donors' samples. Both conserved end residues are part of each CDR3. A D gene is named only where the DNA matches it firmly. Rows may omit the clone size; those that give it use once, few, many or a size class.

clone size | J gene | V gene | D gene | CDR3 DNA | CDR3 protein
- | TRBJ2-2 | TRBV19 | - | TGTGCCAGTAATTCCCCTGGGTACACCGGGGAGCTGTTTTTT | CASNSPGYTGELFF
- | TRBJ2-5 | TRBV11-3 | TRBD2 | TGTGCCAGCAGCTTGGCCCTGGGCGGGAGCCAAGAGACCCAGTACTTC | CASSLALGGSQETQYF
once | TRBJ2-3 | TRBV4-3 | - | TGCGCCAGCAGCCAAGAAGGCACAGATACGCAGTATTTT | CASSQEGTDTQYF
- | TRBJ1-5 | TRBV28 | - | TGTGCCAGCAGATCAGGGTTCAATCAGCCCCAGCATTTT | CASRSGFNQPQHF
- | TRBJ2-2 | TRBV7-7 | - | TGTGCCAGCAGCTTACAGGGGTCCGGGGAGCTGTTTTTT | CASSLQGSGELFF
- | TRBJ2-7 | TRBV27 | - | TGTGCCAGCAGTAAAAGAGACAACGAGCAGTACTTC | CASSKRDNEQYF
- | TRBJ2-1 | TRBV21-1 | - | TGTGCCAGCAGCAAAGTCGGCGGGAGCTATGAGCAGTTCTTC | CASSKVGGSYEQFF
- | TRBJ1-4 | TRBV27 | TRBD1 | TGTGCCAGCAGTTTGGTAGGACAGGGGGCTGAAAAACTGTTTTTT | CASSLVGQGAEKLFF
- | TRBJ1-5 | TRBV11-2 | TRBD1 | TGTGCCAGCAGCTTGGGACAGTATAGCAATCAGCCCCAGCATTTT | CASSLGQYSNQPQHF
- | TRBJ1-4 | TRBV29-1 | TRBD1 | TGCAGCGTTGTCGGACAGGTTAATGAAAAACTGTTTTTT | CSVVGQVNEKLFF
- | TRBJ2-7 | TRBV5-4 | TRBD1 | TGTGCCAGCAGTCCGCCCGGGACAGACCACTACGAGCAGTACTTC | CASSPPGTDHYEQYF
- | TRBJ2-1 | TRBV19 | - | TGTGCCAGTAGTAACCCTCCGGGACGAGCACCCGACAATGAGCAGTTCTTC | CASSNPPGRAPDNEQFF
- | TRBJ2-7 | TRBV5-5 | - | TGTGCCAGCAGCCCAGTGGGGGGGCCCTACGAGCAGTACTTC | CASSPVGGPYEQYF
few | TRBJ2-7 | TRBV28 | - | TGTGCCAGCAGTTTCGGAGAGTACGAGCAGTACTTC | CASSFGEYEQYF
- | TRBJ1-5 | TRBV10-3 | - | TGTGCCATCAACCGGGACTCAGATCAGCCCCAGCATTTT | CAINRDSDQPQHF
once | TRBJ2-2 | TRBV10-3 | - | TGTGCCAGCAGTGACTCGGCGGAGTCCAACACCGGGGAGCTGTTTTTT | CASSDSAESNTGELFF
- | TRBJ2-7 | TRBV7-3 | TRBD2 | TGTGCCAGCAGCCTCTATGGGACTAGCGGGAGGGGCTATCGGAACGAGCAGTACTTC | CASSLYGTSGRGYRNEQYF
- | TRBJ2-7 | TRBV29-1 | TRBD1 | TGCAGCGTCCGGGACAGGCCCACCTACGAGCAGTACTTC | CSVRDRPTYEQYF
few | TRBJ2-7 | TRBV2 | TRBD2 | TGTGCCAGCCGCTCTAGCGGGAGCAACGAGCAGTACTTC | CASRSSGSNEQYF
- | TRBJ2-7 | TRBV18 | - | TGTGCCAGCTCGCAAGGACAGAGCTACGAGCAGTACTTC | CASSQGQSYEQYF
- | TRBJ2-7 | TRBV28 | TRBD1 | TGTGCCAGTAGACCCGGGACAGGCTTTTTGTACGAGCAGTACTTC | CASRPGTGFLYEQYF
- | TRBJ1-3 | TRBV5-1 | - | TGCGCCAGCAGCCCGGGTTTCAACTCTGGAAACACCATATATTTT | CASSPGFNSGNTIYF
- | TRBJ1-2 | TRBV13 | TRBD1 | TGTGCCAGCAGCGCCAGCCGGACAGGCCTCCGGGGTGGCTACACCTTC | CASSASRTGLRGGYTF
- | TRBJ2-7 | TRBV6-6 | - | TGTGCCAGCAGGGGGACAATAGGGGTCACCTACGAGCAGTACTTC | CASRGTIGVTYEQYF
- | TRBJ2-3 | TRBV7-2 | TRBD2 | TGTGCCAGCAGCGCCCGTCTAGCGGGAGGAGGAGATACGCAGTATTTT | CASSARLAGGGDTQYF
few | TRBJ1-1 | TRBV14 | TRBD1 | TGTGCCAGCAGCCAAGGTGTCGCCAGGGGGTATGCTTTCTTT | CASSQGVARGYAFF
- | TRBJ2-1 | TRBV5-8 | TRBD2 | TGTGCCAGCAGCCCGGCGGGGACTAACTACAATGAGCAGTTCTTC | CASSPAGTNYNEQFF
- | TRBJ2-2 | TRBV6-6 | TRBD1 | TGTGCCAGCAGTTTTTATGGGACAGGGAACACCGGGGAGCTGTTTTTT | CASSFYGTGNTGELFF
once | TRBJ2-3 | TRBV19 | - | TGTGCCAGTAGTATAGGACGCACAGATACGCAGTATTTT | CASSIGRTDTQYF
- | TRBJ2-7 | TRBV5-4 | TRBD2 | TGTGCCAGCAGCTTGGCGGGGGGGAGGGCCTACGAGCAGTACTTC | CASSLAGGRAYEQYF
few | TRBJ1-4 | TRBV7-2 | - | TGTGCCAGCAGCTTAGAGGGTCAGGGTGGTGAAAAACTGTTTTTT | CASSLEGQGGEKLFF
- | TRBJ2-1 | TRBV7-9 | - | TGTGCCAGCAGCCACCGGTGGGCAGGGGTAAACGATGAGCAGTTCTTC | CASSHRWAGVNDEQFF
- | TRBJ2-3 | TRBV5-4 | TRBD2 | TGTGCCAGCAGCTTGAAACCTTGGGGGGGAGGCACAGATACGCAGTATTTT | CASSLKPWGGGTDTQYF
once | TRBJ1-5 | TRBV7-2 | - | TGTGCCAGCAGCTTAGATGTTGGGAGGGAGGGTCAGCCCCAGCATTTT | CASSLDVGREGQPQHF
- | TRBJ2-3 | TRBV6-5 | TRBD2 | TGTGCCAGCAGTTACAAGCGGGGATACGGCACAGATACGCAGTATTTT | CASSYKRGYGTDTQYF
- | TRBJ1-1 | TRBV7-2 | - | TGTGCCAGCAGCTTAGATGTTGTATTGAGGTGGACTGAAGCTTTCTTT | CASSLDVVLRWTEAFF
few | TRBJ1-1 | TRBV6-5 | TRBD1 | TGTGCCAGCAGGGACAGGGTCGGAACTGAAGCTTTCTTT | CASRDRVGTEAFF
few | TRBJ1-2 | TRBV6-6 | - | TGTGCCAGCAGTTACCCGAACTATGGCTACACCTTC | CASSYPNYGYTF
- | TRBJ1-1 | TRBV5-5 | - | TGTGCCAGCAGCCAAGGACGGAGGAGGTCGGACACTGAAGCTTTCTTT | CASSQGRRRSDTEAFF
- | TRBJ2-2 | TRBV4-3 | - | TGCGCCAGCAGCCAAGACGGTAGGGCAGGGTTGCACACCGGGGAGCTGTTTTTT | CASSQDGRAGLHTGELFF
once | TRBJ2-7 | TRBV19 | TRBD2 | TGTGCCAGTAGTACCCCCGGACTAGCCTACGAGCAGTACTTC | CASSTPGLAYEQYF
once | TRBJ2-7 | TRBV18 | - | TGTGCCAGCTCACCCCGGGTAGGGTGGTACGAGCAGTACTTC | CASSPRVGWYEQYF
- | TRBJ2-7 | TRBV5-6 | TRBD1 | TGTGCCAGCAGCCGCGGACAGGGGGGTTGGCTCCCGCTCGAGCAGTACTTC | CASSRGQGGWLPLEQYF
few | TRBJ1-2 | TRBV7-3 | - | TGTGCCAGCAGCCCAATCCCGGGCTACACCTTC | CASSPIPGYTF
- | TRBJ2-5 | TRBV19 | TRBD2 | TGTGCCAGTAGTGCAACGGGACTAGACCAAGAGACCCAGTACTTC | CASSATGLDQETQYF
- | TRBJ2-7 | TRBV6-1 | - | TGTGCCAGCAGTGAATCCGCTGGAAGCTCCTACGAGCAGTACTTC | CASSESAGSSYEQYF
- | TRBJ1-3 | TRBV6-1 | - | TGTGCCAGCAGATTCCAACCTACTGGAAACACCATATATTTT | CASRFQPTGNTIYF
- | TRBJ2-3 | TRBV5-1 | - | TGCGCCAGCAGCTTGGCGAGACGGGAGTCAGATACGCAGTATTTT | CASSLARRESDTQYF
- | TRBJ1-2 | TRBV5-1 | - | TGCGCCAGCAGCCAAGACCCCACAGGGTTGAATGGCTACACCTTC | CASSQDPTGLNGYTF
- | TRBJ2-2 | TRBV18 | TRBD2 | TGTGCCAGCTCACCTTTCCCGGGAGGGAACACCGGGGAGCTGTTTTTT | CASSPFPGGNTGELFF
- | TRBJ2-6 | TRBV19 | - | TGTGCCAGTAGTATACCCGCCAGTGCCGGGGCCAACGTCCTGACTTTC | CASSIPASAGANVLTF
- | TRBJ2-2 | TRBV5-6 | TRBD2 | TGTGCCAGCAGCAAGGGACTAGCGGGAGGTCCCGGGGAGCTGTTTTTT | CASSKGLAGGPGELFF